These 17 T cell receptor beta chains were sequenced from one sample in a study of cytotoxic CD8 clonotypes in ibrutinib-treated CLL (dated by TCRdb to the early 2020s). Library method: the immunoSEQ multiplex PCR assay. TCRdb carries this immuneACCESS record with in-frame sequences only. Its versions omit some clonotypes, under half of them owing to an unresolved V gene in the studies checked, with the rest unexplained. The sample table holds approximately 340,000 clones, of which 60% to 80% were seen once. The ten largest clones represent under 8% of the sample. Source: PBMCs, taken after 36 months of ibrutinib treatment. The receptors stem from a human donor with chronic lymphocytic leukemia.

This chain uses TRBV6-5 with TRBJ1-2, with 7 nucleotides matching TRBD1. V shed 6 bases and J 6 bases; nucleotides not matched to a gene: 10. The germline V gene has CDR1 MNHEY and CDR2 SVGAGI. The CDR3 is made up of 14 amino acids. CDR3 DNA: TGTGCCAGCAGCGCCGATGACAGGGCCCATGGCTACACCTTC. It specifies CASSADDRAHGYTF.

The V and J genes are TRBV28 and TRBJ2-7; D is unclear. V was shortened by 10 bases and J by 3 bases, with 16 bases between the two germline ends. This CDR3 comprises 13 residues. Germline V gives CDR1 MDHEN, CDR2 SYDVKM. This chain's CDR3 is CAIAGPTDYEQYF. As DNA, the CDR3 is TGTGCCATCGCAGGCCCTACCGACTACGAGCAGTACTTC.

V and J are TRBV11-2 and TRBJ2-1; 11 nucleotides match TRBD2. J was trimmed by 6 bases and V by 5 bases; bases with no gene match: 9. Germline loops: CDR1 SGHAT, CDR2 FQNNGV. The CDR3 contains 16 residues. CDR3 protein: CASSHQTSGSVNEQFF. The DNA for the CDR3 is TGTGCCAGCAGCCACCAAACTAGCGGGAGTGTCAATGAGCAGTTCTTC.

The V gene is TRBV15, the J gene TRBJ2-7, with 14 bases lining up with TRBD2. V shed 3 bases, J shed 2 bases, and the junction held 6 bases outside the gene matches. Germline V CDR1 and CDR2: LNHNV, YYDKDF (reference sequence). The CDR3 runs to 17 residues. Written as DNA, the CDR3 is TGTGCCACCAGCAGTCCGGGACTAGCGGGGGACCCCTACGAGCAGTACTTC. Translating gives CATSSPGLAGDPYEQYF.

The V gene is TRBV27, the J gene TRBJ2-7, with TRBD2 matching 8 bases. The germline V gene encodes CDR1 MNHEY and CDR2 SMNVEV (reference sequence). J was trimmed by 5 bases and V by 2 bases; bases with no gene match: 2. There are 13 residues in the CDR3. Here the CDR3 reads CASSLGTRNEQYF. CDR3 bases: TGTGCCAGCAGTTTAGGGACTAGAAACGAGCAGTACTTC.

CDR3 loop: CASRPELQETQYF. CDR3 sequence (DNA): TGCGCCAGCAGGCCGGAGTTACAAGAGACCCAGTACTTC. This chain connects TRBV5-1 to TRBJ2-5; D gene ambiguous. V was clipped by 5 bases and J by 2 bases, with 10 bases between them. Germline lookup yields CDR1 SGHRS and CDR2 YFSETQ. The CDR3 covers 13 residues. The variable domain in full, completed from reference TRBV5-1 and TRBJ2-5, reads KAGVTQTPRYLIKTRGQQVTLSCSPISGHRSVSWYQQTPGQGLQFLFEYFSETQRNKGNFPGRFSGRQFSNSRSEMNVSTLELGDSALYLCASRPELQETQYFGPGTRLLVL.

The chain couples TRBV5-6 to TRBJ1-4; a possible D gene is TRBD1 (6 bases). CDR3 length: 17 amino acids. Trimming left V 3 bases short and J 0 bases short, with 15 bases between. Per the germline V gene, CDR1 is SGHDT and CDR2 is YYEEEE. DNA of the CDR3: TGTGCCAGCAGCTACTACCGGGACACAGCAACTAATGAAAAACTGTTTTTT. Its translation: CASSYYRDTATNEKLFF.

The chain combines TRBV6-5 with TRBJ1-5; D gene ambiguous. Germline V gene data show CDR1 as MNHEY and CDR2 as SVGAGI. The CDR3 is 14 amino acids. Trimming took 1 base from V and 2 from J, leaving 6 bases between them. The CDR3 region is CASSYYQGNQPQHF. For the CDR3, the DNA is TGTGCCAGCAGTTACTACCAGGGCAATCAGCCCCAGCATTTT.

J is TRBJ2-1 and V is TRBV5-4; 15 positions match TRBD2. Unmatched junction bases numbered 14, after V lost 4 bases and J lost 15 bases. The length of the CDR3 is 16 residues. Germline lookup yields CDR1 SGHNT and CDR2 YYREEE (reference sequence). Here the CDR3 reads CASSTGTTGTSGRTFF. CDR3 nucleotide sequence: TGTGCCAGCAGCACCGGGACCACCGGGACTAGCGGGAGGACGTTCTTC.

There are many counts of this clone. This chain uses TRBV10-3 with TRBJ2-5; 9 nucleotides align to TRBD2. Unmatched junction bases numbered 3, after V lost 5 bases and J lost 2 bases. The CDR3 loop spans 14 amino acids. Germline CDR1 reads ENHRY; CDR2 reads SYGVKD. CDR3 sequence (DNA): TGTGCCATCAGTCCCGCGGGGGGGCAAGAGACCCAGTACTTC. It yields the protein CAISPAGGQETQYF.

CDR3: CASSQSVGPYEQYF. CDR3 sequence (DNA): TGCGCCAGCAGCCAATCGGTAGGCCCCTACGAGCAGTACTTC. This sequence joins TRBV4-1 and TRBJ2-7; no clear D gene. V shed 2 bases and J shed 2 bases, with 10 bases lying between them. The CDR3 has 14 residues. CDR1 is MGHRA and CDR2 is YSYEKL in the germline V gene.

V and J are TRBV5-1 and TRBJ1-2; TRBD1 is a possible D gene (6 bases). Deletions cut 4 bases from V and 7 bases from J, with 23 bases between. CDR3 size: 16 residues. Germline V gene sequence: CDR1 SGHRS, CDR2 YFSETQ. CDR3 DNA: TGCGCCAGCAGCACCGGGGAGACAGGAGCAAGGGGTGGCTACACCTTC. Amino acids: CASSTGETGARGGYTF.

The chain carries TRBV7-2 and TRBJ2-7; 8 bases line up with TRBD2. Germline trimming cut 5 bases from V and 3 bases from J; bases unmatched to any gene: 12. CDR1 is SGHTA and CDR2 is FQGNSA in the germline V gene. This CDR3 contains 16 residues. The CDR3 sequence is CASSPPGRGAIYEQYF. The CDR3 DNA is TGTGCCAGCAGCCCCCCCGGGCGGGGGGCCATCTACGAGCAGTACTTC. Filled out from reference TRBV7-2 and TRBJ2-7, the complete variable domain reads GAGVSQSPSNKVTEKGKDVELRCDPISGHTALYWYRQSLGQGLEFLIYFQGNSAPDKSGLPSDRFSAERTGGSVSTLTIQRTQQEDSAVYLCASSPPGRGAIYEQYFGPGTRLTVT.

This clone has only a few counts. This chain joins TRBV7-9 and TRBJ2-2; no clear D. Looked up from germline, CDR1 is SEHNR and CDR2 is FQNEAQ (reference sequence). The germline V and J ends were trimmed by 3 bases and 3 bases, with 2 bases remaining between them. This CDR3 is built from 12 residues. CDR3 DNA sequence: TGTGCCAGCAGCTTGGACACCGGGGAGCTGTTTTTT. It encodes CASSLDTGELFF.

The V call is TRBV2, the J call TRBJ2-5, with a weak D call TRBD2 (7 bases). Looked up from germline, CDR1 is SNHLY and CDR2 is FYNNEI. CDR3 size: 14 residues. V was shortened by 7 bases and J by 2 bases, with 14 bases between the two germline ends. CDR3 coding DNA: TGTGCCAGCATGGTCGGGGGGCCGCAAGAGACCCAGTACTTC. It is translated as CASMVGGPQETQYF.

A few counts support this clone. V gene TRBV18 combines with J gene TRBJ1-1; D remains ambiguous. Per germline, CDR1 KGHSH and CDR2 LQKENI. V was pared by 4 bases and J by 3 bases, with 6 bases between. The CDR3 has 12 amino acids. The CDR3 nucleotides read TGTGCCAGCTCACGTGTTGACACTGAAGCTTTCTTT. Amino acids: CASSRVDTEAFF.

V and J are TRBV2 and TRBJ2-7; 14 nucleotides align to TRBD2. CDR1 SNHLY and CDR2 FYNNEI come from the germline V gene. The length of the CDR3 is 18 residues. Germline trimming cut 6 bases from V and 0 bases from J; bases unmatched to any gene: 10. This chain's CDR3 is CASSEGTSGSRSSYEQYF. Written as DNA, the CDR3 is TGTGCCAGCAGCGAGGGGACTAGCGGGAGCAGGAGCTCCTACGAGCAGTACTTC.